This T cell receptor (beta chain) is from a study of T-cell memory formation after mild COVID-19. General study findings and limits: Clones that shrank (day 15 to 85) were balanced CD4/CD8, whereas later expanders leaned CD4+.

5'RACE with constant-segment primers yielded barcoded, UMI-tagged TCR alpha and TCR beta cDNA libraries. In TCRdb, the 5' RACE reads were re-called with MiXCR into one record per CDR3 protein. Here the sample spans roughly 120,000 distinct CDR3 sequences, 22% being singletons. The germline gives CDR1 MNHEY, CDR2 SMNVEV (reference sequence). The ends lost 9 bases at V and 5 bases at J; junction bases unmatched: 6. The CDR3 sequence is 14 residues long. The sample holds a few counts of this clonotype. The antigen is not known. The gene calls are TRBV27 and TRBJ1-4; 10 bases align to TRBD1. This TCR derives from a man between 18 and 35 years old who had mild COVID-19 (a few samples of this study predate the infection). Cell type and time point are not known. The specimen sequenced was PBMCs or a T cell subset sorted from them (not recorded which). This CDR3 is CASRRTGGNEKLFF. The CDR3 nucleotides are TGTGCCAGTCGAAGGACAGGGGGAAATGAAAAACTGTTTTTT. Together with reference TRBV27 and TRBJ1-4, the CDR3 gives the full variable domain: EAQVTQNPRYLITVTGKKLTVTCSQNMNHEYMSWYRQDPGLGLRQIYYSMNVEVTDKGDVPEGYKVSRKEKRNFPLILESPSPNQTSLYFCASRRTGGNEKLFFGSGTQLSVL.